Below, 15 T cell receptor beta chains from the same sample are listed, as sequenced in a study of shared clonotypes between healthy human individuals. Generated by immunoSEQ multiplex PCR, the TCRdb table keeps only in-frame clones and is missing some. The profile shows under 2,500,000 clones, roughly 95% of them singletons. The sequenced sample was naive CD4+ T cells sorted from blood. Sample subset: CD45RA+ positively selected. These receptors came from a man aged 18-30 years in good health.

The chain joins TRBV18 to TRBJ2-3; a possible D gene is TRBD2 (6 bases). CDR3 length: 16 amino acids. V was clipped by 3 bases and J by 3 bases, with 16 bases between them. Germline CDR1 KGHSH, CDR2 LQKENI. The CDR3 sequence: CASSPGSRAGTDTQYF. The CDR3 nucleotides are TGTGCCAGCTCACCCGGATCTCGGGCGGGAACAGATACGCAGTATTTT. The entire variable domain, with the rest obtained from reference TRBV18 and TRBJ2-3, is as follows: NAGVMQNPRHLVRRRGQEARLRCSPMKGHSHVYWYRQLPEEGLKFMVYLQKENIIDESGMPKERFSAEFPKEGPSILRIQQVVRGDSAAYFCASSPGSRAGTDTQYFGPGTRLTVL.

DNA for the CDR3: TGTGCCAGCAGTTTACAGCAGGGCCTACATTATGGCTACACCTTC. This translates into CASSLQQGLHYGYTF. This chain links TRBV27 with TRBJ1-2, with D possibly matching TRBD1 (5 bases). The germline gives CDR1 MNHEY, CDR2 SMNVEV (reference sequence). V was clipped by 2 bases and J by 5 bases, with 15 bases between them. The CDR3 loop spans 15 amino acids.

CDR3 in DNA: TGTGCCAGCAGGGGGCCTGGTAGGGTTTGGGACATTCAGTACTTC. This codes for CASRGPGRVWDIQYF. The chain recombines TRBV6-1 with TRBJ2-4, with D possibly matching TRBD1 (5 bases). This CDR3 spans 15 amino acids. The V end was cut by 6 bases, the J end by 8 bases, with 20 bases between. Germline CDR1 and CDR2: MNHNS and SASEGT.

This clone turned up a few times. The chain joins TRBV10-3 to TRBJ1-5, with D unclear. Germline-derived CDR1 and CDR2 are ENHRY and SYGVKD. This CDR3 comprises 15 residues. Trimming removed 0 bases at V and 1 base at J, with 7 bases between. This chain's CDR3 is CAISESGQSNQPQHF. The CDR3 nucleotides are TGTGCCATCAGTGAGTCAGGGCAGAGCAATCAGCCCCAGCATTTT.

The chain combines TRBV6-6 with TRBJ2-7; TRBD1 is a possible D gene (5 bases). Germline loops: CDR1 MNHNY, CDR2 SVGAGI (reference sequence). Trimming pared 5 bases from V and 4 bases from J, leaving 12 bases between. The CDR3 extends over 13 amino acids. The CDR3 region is CASSPRQTYEQYF. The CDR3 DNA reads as TGTGCCAGCAGTCCCCGACAGACTTACGAGCAGTACTTC.

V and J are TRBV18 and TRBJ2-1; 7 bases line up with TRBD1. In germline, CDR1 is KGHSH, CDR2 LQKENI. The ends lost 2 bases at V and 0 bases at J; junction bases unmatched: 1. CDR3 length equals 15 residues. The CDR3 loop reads CASSPTGDSYNEQFF. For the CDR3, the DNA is TGTGCCAGCTCACCAACAGGGGACTCCTACAATGAGCAGTTCTTC. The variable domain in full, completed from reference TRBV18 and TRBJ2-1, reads NAGVMQNPRHLVRRRGQEARLRCSPMKGHSHVYWYRQLPEEGLKFMVYLQKENIIDESGMPKERFSAEFPKEGPSILRIQQVVRGDSAAYFCASSPTGDSYNEQFFGPGTRLTVL.

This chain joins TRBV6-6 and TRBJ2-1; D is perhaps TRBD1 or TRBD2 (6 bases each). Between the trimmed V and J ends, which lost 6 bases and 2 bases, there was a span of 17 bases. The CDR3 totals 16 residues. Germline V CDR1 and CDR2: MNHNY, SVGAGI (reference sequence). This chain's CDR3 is CASSPQGRGPYNEQFF. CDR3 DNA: TGTGCCAGCAGCCCCCAGGGGCGGGGCCCCTACAATGAGCAGTTCTTC.

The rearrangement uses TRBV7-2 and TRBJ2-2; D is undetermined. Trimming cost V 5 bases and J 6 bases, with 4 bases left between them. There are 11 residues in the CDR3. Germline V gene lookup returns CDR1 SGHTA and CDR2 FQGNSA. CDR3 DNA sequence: TGTGCCAGCAGCAATCCCGGGGAGCTGTTTTTT. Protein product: CASSNPGELFF.

In DNA form, the CDR3 reads TGTGCCAGCAGTGAATACGGGCGGGGGGGCCCAGAAGAGACCCAGTACTTC. As protein: CASSEYGRGGPEETQYF. The chain links TRBV6-1 to TRBJ2-5, with TRBD2 matching over 9 bases. The V segment lost 2 bases and the J segment 3 bases; nucleotides outside the gene matches: 10. The CDR3 runs to 17 residues. The germline V gene encodes CDR1 MNHNS and CDR2 SASEGT.

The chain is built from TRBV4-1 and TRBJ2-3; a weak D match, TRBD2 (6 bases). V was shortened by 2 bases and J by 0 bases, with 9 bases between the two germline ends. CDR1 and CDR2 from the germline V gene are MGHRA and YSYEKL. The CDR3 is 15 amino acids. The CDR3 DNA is TGCGCCAGCAGCCAACGGGACTTTAGCACAGATACGCAGTATTTT. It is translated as CASSQRDFSTDTQYF.

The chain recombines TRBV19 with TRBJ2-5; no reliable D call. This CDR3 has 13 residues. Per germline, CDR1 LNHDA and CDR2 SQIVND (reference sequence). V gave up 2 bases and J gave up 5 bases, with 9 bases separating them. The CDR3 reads CASSISDQETQYF. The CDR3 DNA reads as TGTGCCAGTAGTATAAGTGATCAGGAGACCCAGTACTTC.

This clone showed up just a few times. The CDR3 spells CASSRDYEQYF. In DNA form, the CDR3 reads TGTGCCAGCAGTAGAGACTACGAGCAGTACTTC. The chain links TRBV2 to TRBJ2-7; D is unclear. Germline CDR1 SNHLY, CDR2 FYNNEI. V gave up 5 bases and J gave up 3 bases, with 5 bases separating them. The CDR3 spans 11 residues.

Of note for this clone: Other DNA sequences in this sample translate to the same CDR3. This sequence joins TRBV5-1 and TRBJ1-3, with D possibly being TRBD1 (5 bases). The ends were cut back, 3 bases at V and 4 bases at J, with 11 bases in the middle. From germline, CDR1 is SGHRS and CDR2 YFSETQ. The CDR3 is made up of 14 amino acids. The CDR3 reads CASSSGTSGNTIYF. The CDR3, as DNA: TGCGCCAGCAGCTCGGGGACGAGCGGAAACACCATATATTTT. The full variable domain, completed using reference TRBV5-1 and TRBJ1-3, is KAGVTQTPRYLIKTRGQQVTLSCSPISGHRSVSWYQQTPGQGLQFLFEYFSETQRNKGNFPGRFSGRQFSNSRSEMNVSTLELGDSALYLCASSSGTSGNTIYFGEGSWLTVV.

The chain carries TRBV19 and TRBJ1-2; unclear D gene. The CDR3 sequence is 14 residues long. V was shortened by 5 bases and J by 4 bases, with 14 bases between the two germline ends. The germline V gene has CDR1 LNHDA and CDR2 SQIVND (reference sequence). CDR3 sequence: CASSGFAASYGYTF. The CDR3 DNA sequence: TGTGCCAGTAGTGGTTTCGCGGCAAGCTATGGCTACACCTTC.

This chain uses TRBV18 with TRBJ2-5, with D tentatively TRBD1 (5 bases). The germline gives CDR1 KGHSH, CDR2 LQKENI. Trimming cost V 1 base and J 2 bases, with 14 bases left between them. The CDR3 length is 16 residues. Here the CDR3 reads CASSPLPDMIQETQYF. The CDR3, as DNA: TGTGCCAGCTCACCACTACCGGACATGATACAAGAGACCCAGTACTTC.